This T cell receptor beta chain is from a study of CD8+ T cells in alopecia areata. The study, taken as a whole, reports: Alopecia totalis/universalis scalp especially showed more expanded CD8+ clones than normal scalp. Among patients, TCR sharing was less clear than in mice, a difference possibly due in part to HLA diversity in the patient population. Resident alphabeta T-cell populations of normal skin are likewise subject to sequencing in scalp samples.

RNA, once extracted, was reverse transcribed into cDNA for use as the sequencing template. Only in-frame clones appear in the TCRdb table, and some are missing; sequencing was by immunoSEQ multiplex PCR. The sample has roughly 150,000 clones; around 54% are singletons. Sorting of CD4+ and CD8+ T cells was performed on PBMCs. In its sample, this clone was seen once. The target antigen is unknown. Sequencing input: CD4+ T cells sorted from blood. The clonotype comes from a human donor in good health.

The CDR3 spells CAWEGGNGQPQHF. The CDR3 nucleotides are TGTGCCTGGGAGGGGGGGAACGGTCAGCCCCAGCATTTT. The J gene is TRBJ1-5, the V gene TRBV30; D may be TRBD1 (6 bases). This CDR3 is 13 amino acids long. V lost 5 bases, J lost 6 bases, and 14 bases lay in between. Germline V gene sequence: CDR1 GTSNPN, CDR2 SVGIG (reference sequence).